This paragraph reports one T cell receptor beta chain. Its target is not known. This specimen belongs to a study of cytomegalovirus exposure and HLA in healthy donors. The table came from immunoSEQ multiplex PCR; TCRdb's copy has only in-frame clones and leaves some out. This sample yields roughly 250,000 clones, of which 90% are seen a single time; more than 0.35% belongs to the top ten. Whole-study findings and limits: The study recorded 164 TCR beta chains that were cytomegalovirus-associated. Within the 120 or so validation repertoires, first-cohort TCR clusters tended to co-occur, according to a later analysis. Reportedly, diagnosis of cytomegalovirus status by the classifier showed high specificity and sensitivity. TCR sequences were mostly rare, though some public TCRs occurred in many donors.

Germline V gene lookup returns CDR1 SGHTA and CDR2 FQGTGA. The CDR3 has 15 residues. The V end was cut by 1 base, the J end by 2 bases, with 12 bases between. The material sequenced was PBMCs. The clonotype originates from a woman younger than 35 in good health and CMV-seronegative. The genes are TRBV7-3 and TRBJ2-7, with a tentative D call TRBD2 (6 bases). CDR3 sequence reads: CASSLNGGATYEQYF. In nucleotides, the CDR3 is TGTGCCAGCAGCTTAAACGGCGGGGCAACCTACGAGCAGTACTTC.